These 8 T cell receptor beta chains originate from one sample sequenced in a study of blood T cell repertoires in COVID-19. The data were produced by immunoSEQ multiplex PCR, yet TCRdb's version contains in-frame clones alone and is incomplete. Among 79,000 or so clones listed, around 88% were seen once. Specimen: peripheral blood. These receptors all stem from a human donor in a cohort sampled during active COVID-19.

This chain uses TRBV7-8 with TRBJ2-5; D perhaps matches TRBD2 (6 bases). V was trimmed by 5 bases and J by 5 bases, leaving 21 bases between them. Germline-derived CDR1 and CDR2 are SGHVS and FQNEAQ. This CDR3 has 16 residues. CDR3 residues: CASSPGRLGLFETQYF. The CDR3 bases are TGTGCCAGCAGCCCAGGGAGGCTGGGCCTCTTTGAGACCCAGTACTTC.

This clone was counted between two and nine times. This chain uses TRBV10-3 with TRBJ1-2; maybe TRBD1 (6 bases). Germline loops: CDR1 ENHRY, CDR2 SYGVKD. There are 13 residues in the CDR3. V was trimmed by 3 bases and J by 4 bases, leaving 9 bases between them. CDR3 sequence: CAISDSDSYGYTF. CDR3 DNA: TGTGCCATCAGTGACTCGGACAGCTATGGCTACACCTTC.

As DNA, the CDR3 is TGTGCCAGCAGCGAAGCCGCAGGGGGAGGTATCTACGAGCAGTACTTC. Protein product: CASSEAAGGGIYEQYF. The chain is built from TRBV9 and TRBJ2-7; maybe TRBD1 (7 bases). Germline CDR1 reads SGDLS; CDR2 reads YYNGEE. The CDR3 loop spans 16 amino acids. Trimming cost V 3 bases and J 3 bases, with 19 bases left between them.

J is TRBJ1-2 and V is TRBV10-3, with a weak D call TRBD1 (6 bases). Germline CDR1 ENHRY, CDR2 SYGVKD. This CDR3 has 16 amino acids. Trimming pared 3 bases from V and 7 bases from J, leaving 21 bases between. The DNA of the CDR3 is TGTGCCATCAGTGACTATTCGGACAGTTCCGGTAGTGGCTACACCTTC. It encodes CAISDYSDSSGSGYTF.

V usage is TRBV4-1 and J usage is TRBJ1-1, with TRBD1 matching 7 bases. The V gene end was trimmed by 4 bases and the J gene end by 1 base; junction bases not matched to a gene: 6. The CDR3 extends over 15 amino acids. Germline values: CDR1 MGHRA, CDR2 YSYEKL. The CDR3: CASSPPDRENTEAFF. CDR3 DNA sequence: TGCGCCAGCAGCCCGCCCGACAGGGAGAACACTGAAGCTTTCTTT.

V and J are TRBV10-3 and TRBJ2-7, with TRBD1 matching 7 bases. The CDR3 contains 14 residues. CDR1 ENHRY and CDR2 SYGVKD come from the germline V gene. The J segment lost 0 bases and the V segment lost 9 bases, leaving 8 bases of the junction unmatched. The CDR3 sequence is CAISRGQTSYEQYF. CDR3 nucleotides: TGTGCCATTTCACGGGGACAGACCTCCTACGAGCAGTACTTC.

The chain uses TRBV19 and TRBJ1-5; 9 bases match TRBD1. Germline CDR1 LNHDA, CDR2 SQIVND (reference sequence). Trimming at V came to 9 bases and at J to 5 bases, leaving 20 bases not matched to a gene. This CDR3 comprises 18 residues. The CDR3 DNA follows: TGTGCCAGCTCCGGGACAGGGTTTATTCGGGGAAACTATCAGCCCCAGCATTTT. Its translation: CASSGTGFIRGNYQPQHF.

This clone was seen only once. The J gene is TRBJ1-2, the V gene TRBV10-3, with D perhaps TRBD1 (6 bases). The CDR3 is 18 amino acids. V was trimmed by 0 bases and J by 4 bases, leaving 21 bases between them. CDR1 is ENHRY and CDR2 is SYGVKD in the germline V gene. The DNA of the CDR3 is TGTGCCATCAGTGAGTCGTTCGGGATCGGGGGCGGGAGCTATGGCTACACCTTC. It codes for CAISESFGIGGGSYGYTF.